This TCR beta chain was retrieved from a study of beta chain features in type 1 diabetes. Expressed TCRB transcripts were sequenced because the isolated RNA had all been reverse transcribed beforehand. Assay used: immunoSEQ multiplex PCR; TCRdb lists only in-frame clones, some missing. The table has about 930,000 clones, roughly 16% seen once. With V trimmed by 2 bases and J by 7 bases, 5 bases remained unmatched. CDR3 length equals 14 residues. The germline V gene has CDR1 SEHNR and CDR2 FQNEAQ (reference sequence). This clone was observed a handful of times. This chain uses TRBV7-9 with TRBJ2-7, with TRBD2 identical over 10 bases. Specimen: naive CD4+ T cells from blood. The sequence was collected from a woman younger than 30 in good health. The DNA of the CDR3 is TGTGCCAGCAGCTTACTAGCGGGAGCGGGAGAGCAGTACTTC. It translates to CASSLLAGAGEQYF.